These 25 T cell receptor beta chains originate from one sample sequenced in a study of beta chain features in type 1 diabetes. As every portion of the isolated RNA was reverse transcribed, the sequencing read expressed TCRB transcripts. Data came from immunoSEQ multiplex PCR; TCRdb stores just in-frame clones and leaves some out. The repertoire holds about 930,000 clones, with around a sixth as singletons. Input material: naive CD4+ T cells from blood. These TCRs come from a woman between 18 and 29 years old in good health.

This clone was seen a handful of times. V and J are TRBV7-6 and TRBJ2-6; 8 bases agree with TRBD1. J lost 3 bases, V lost 4 bases, and 5 bases had no gene match. The CDR3 consists of 16 residues. CDR1 is SGHVS, CDR2 FNYEAQ, per germline. The CDR3, as DNA: TGTGCCAGCAGCTCAACAGGGGGTGGTGGGGCCAACGTCCTGACTTTC. Amino acids: CASSSTGGGGANVLTF.

This clone was seen a handful of times. The chain links TRBV10-3 to TRBJ2-7; unclear D gene. Germline lookup yields CDR1 ENHRY and CDR2 SYGVKD. Deletions cut 2 bases from V and 6 bases from J, with 8 bases between. The CDR3 extends over 12 amino acids. CDR3 nucleotides: TGTGCCATCAGTGAGACCTCCATCGAGCAGTACTTC. Translation: CAISETSIEQYF.

The chain uses TRBV4-2 and TRBJ2-1; D unresolved. V gave up 7 bases and J gave up 0 bases, with 10 bases separating them. Germline-derived CDR1 and CDR2 are LGHNA and YNFKEQ. The CDR3 loop spans 14 amino acids. The CDR3 coding sequence is TGTGCCAGCACCCAGACTCGCTCCTACAATGAGCAGTTCTTC. Its translation is CASTQTRSYNEQFF.

This clone has just a few counts. This chain links TRBV29-1 with TRBJ2-5; 9 nucleotides align to TRBD1. Near its end, the DNA agrees better with TRBJ2-7, so the J call may be wrong. CDR3 size: 13 residues. From germline, CDR1 is SQVTM and CDR2 ANQGSEA. The CDR3 DNA is TGCAGCGCAACGACGGGACAGGGCGACGAGCAGTACTTC. Translating it yields CSATTGQGDEQYF.

A remark on this clone: Other DNA sequences in this sample translate to the same CDR3. The J gene is TRBJ1-5, the V gene TRBV7-2; no firm D call. Between the trimmed V and J ends, which lost 0 bases and 1 base, there was a span of 4 bases. The CDR3 length is 14 residues. Germline CDR1 SGHTA, CDR2 FQGNSA. The CDR3 sequence: CASSLAGSNQPQHF. For the CDR3, the DNA is TGTGCCAGCAGCTTAGCGGGCAGCAATCAGCCCCAGCATTTT. Variable domain in full (rest from reference TRBV7-2 and TRBJ1-5): GAGVSQSPSNKVTEKGKDVELRCDPISGHTALYWYRQSLGQGLEFLIYFQGNSAPDKSGLPSDRFSAERTGGSVSTLTIQRTQQEDSAVYLCASSLAGSNQPQHFGDGTRLSIL.

The chain uses TRBV29-1 and TRBJ2-2; unclear D gene. Trimming pared 4 bases from V and 4 bases from J, leaving 4 bases between. There are 11 residues in the CDR3. CDR1 SQVTM and CDR2 ANQGSEA come from the germline V gene. The CDR3 region is CSVVITGELFF. The CDR3 nucleotides are TGCAGCGTTGTTATCACCGGGGAGCTGTTTTTT.

V usage is TRBV2 and J usage is TRBJ2-3, with D uncertain. The germline V gene has CDR1 SNHLY and CDR2 FYNNEI. V was pared by 7 bases and J by 0 bases, with 11 bases between. The CDR3 has 14 amino acids. The CDR3 loop is CASNWAASTDTQYF. CDR3 DNA: TGTGCCAGCAACTGGGCGGCTAGCACAGATACGCAGTATTTT.

J is TRBJ2-3 and V is TRBV4-3; 12 nucleotides line up with TRBD2. The CDR3 has 18 residues. The germline gives CDR1 LGHNA, CDR2 YSLEER. The ends lost 1 base at V and 3 bases at J; junction bases unmatched: 8. The CDR3 loop reads CASSQGRASGRVTDTQYF. CDR3 DNA: TGCGCCAGCAGCCAAGGAAGGGCTAGCGGGAGGGTAACAGATACGCAGTATTTT.

This clone has a handful of counts. The DNA for the CDR3 is TGTGCCAGTAGTTTAGGACCTGGGGCCAACGTCCTGACTTTC. This codes for CASSLGPGANVLTF. V gene TRBV19 combines with J gene TRBJ2-6; D not certain. Germline lookup yields CDR1 LNHDA and CDR2 SQIVND (reference sequence). The CDR3 consists of 14 residues. V lost 5 bases and J 2 bases, leaving 7 bases between the germline ends.

The chain links TRBV10-3 to TRBJ2-7; no clear D. The CDR3 extends over 16 amino acids. Between the trimmed V and J ends, which lost 5 bases and 1 base, there was a span of 18 bases. Germline CDR1 and CDR2: ENHRY and SYGVKD. DNA of the CDR3: TGTGCCATCAGTCAACAAATCCGGGCAAGGTCCTACGAGCAGTACTTC. Its translation: CAISQQIRARSYEQYF.

This chain connects TRBV29-1 to TRBJ2-5; D is perhaps TRBD1 or TRBD2 (5 bases each). There are 16 residues in the CDR3. Germline CDR1 and CDR2: SQVTM and ANQGSEA. Trimming stripped 0 bases from V and 4 bases from J, with 18 bases between. This CDR3 is CSVEENRGRPPETQYF. The CDR3 nucleotides are TGCAGCGTTGAAGAAAACCGGGGCAGGCCCCCAGAGACCCAGTACTTC. The whole variable domain, remainder taken from reference TRBV29-1 and TRBJ2-5, is SAVISQKPSRDICQRGTSLTIQCQVDSQVTMMFWYRQQPGQSLTLIATANQGSEATYESGFVIDKFPISRPNLTFSTLTVSNMSPEDSSIYLCSVEENRGRPPETQYFGPGTRLLVL.

The rearrangement uses TRBV4-3 and TRBJ2-7; 8 bases agree with TRBD2. The CDR3 is 15 residues long. V lost 3 bases and J lost 4; bases outside the gene matches: 8. Germline lookup yields CDR1 LGHNA and CDR2 YSLEER. Here the CDR3 DNA reads TGCGCCAGCAGCCAGGAAGCGGGAGTCTCTTACGAGCAGTACTTC. Translated, it gives CASSQEAGVSYEQYF.

The chain combines TRBV19 with TRBJ1-1; D unclear. V lost 3 bases and J lost 5, with 7 bases in between. Germline values: CDR1 LNHDA, CDR2 SQIVND (reference sequence). CDR3 length equals 12 residues. The CDR3 region has the DNA TGTGCCAGTAGTATGTTGGGGACTGAAGCTTTCTTT. Protein: CASSMLGTEAFF.

This clone was detected only a few times. V usage is TRBV6-5 and J usage is TRBJ2-2; D is ambiguous. Germline loops: CDR1 MNHEY, CDR2 SVGAGI. The CDR3 consists of 12 residues. Deletions cut 6 bases from V and 6 bases from J, with 8 bases between. Written as DNA, the CDR3 is TGTGCCAGCAGGGGTTTGGCCGGGGAGCTGTTTTTT. The encoded protein is CASRGLAGELFF.

The chain recombines TRBV7-9 with TRBJ1-2, with D unresolved. Deletions cut 3 bases from V and 4 bases from J, with 6 bases between. Germline V gene data show CDR1 as SEHNR and CDR2 as FQNEAQ (reference sequence). CDR3 length: 12 residues. The CDR3 region is CASSFEIYGYTF. In DNA, the CDR3 is TGTGCCAGCAGCTTTGAGATCTATGGCTACACCTTC.

The rearrangement joins TRBV4-1 to TRBJ1-2; no clear D. With 0 bases removed from V and 4 bases from J, the gap between germline ends came to 12 bases. Germline V gives CDR1 MGHRA, CDR2 YSYEKL. This CDR3 is 15 amino acids long. CDR3 in DNA: TGCGCCAGCAGCCAAGATTGGCGTCAGGCCTATGGCTACACCTTC. As protein: CASSQDWRQAYGYTF.

This clone occurred a few times. In DNA, the CDR3 is TGTGCCAGCAGCTTCAGGAACGAGCAGTACTTC. It specifies CASSFRNEQYF. The rearrangement uses TRBV7-2 and TRBJ2-7; D is uncertain. The V end lost 3 bases, the J end lost 5 bases, and 5 bases lay between the germline ends. Germline CDR1 reads SGHTA; CDR2 reads FQGNSA. This CDR3 has 11 residues.

This clone came up once. The chain couples TRBV18 to TRBJ2-7; 7 nucleotides line up with TRBD1. V shed 0 bases, J shed 3 bases, and the junction held 5 bases outside the gene matches. CDR1 is KGHSH and CDR2 is LQKENI in the germline V gene. The CDR3 contains 15 residues. CDR3 in amino acids: CASSPPGTAYYEQYF. CDR3 nucleotides: TGTGCCAGCTCACCACCCGGGACAGCGTACTACGAGCAGTACTTC.

This clone was seen a handful of times. This chain joins TRBV29-1 and TRBJ2-4; D not resolved. The V gene's germline CDR1 is SQVTM and CDR2 ANQGSEA. Between the trimmed V and J ends, which lost 7 bases and 0 bases, there was a span of 13 bases. The CDR3 is 14 amino acids. The DNA for the CDR3 is TGCAGCGCCTCTTGGACGTTAGCCAAAAACATTCAGTACTTC. Translated: CSASWTLAKNIQYF.

This clone was counted a few times. The chain has TRBV28 and TRBJ1-2, with 8 bases lining up with TRBD1. Looked up from germline, CDR1 is MDHEN and CDR2 is SYDVKM. This CDR3 comprises 13 residues. V was clipped by 10 bases and J by 6 bases; unmatched bases: 10. This CDR3 is CAIGAGGYDGYTF. In DNA, the CDR3 is TGTGCCATCGGAGCAGGGGGCTACGATGGCTACACCTTC.

This clone turned up a few times. The chain recombines TRBV5-4 with TRBJ1-1, with a weak D call TRBD1 (5 bases). This CDR3 contains 11 residues. V was clipped by 1 base and J by 11 bases, with 9 bases between them. The germline gives CDR1 SGHNT, CDR2 YYREEE (reference sequence). The CDR3 bases are TGTGCCAGCAGCTTGTCAGGGCAGGCTTTCTTT. It encodes CASSLSGQAFF.

The chain links TRBV4-2 to TRBJ1-4, with 7 nucleotides matching TRBD1. Looked up from germline, CDR1 is LGHNA and CDR2 is YNFKEQ. V lost 4 bases and J lost 0; bases outside the gene matches: 11. The CDR3 is 18 amino acids. The CDR3 DNA sequence: TGTGCCAGCAGCCCCACAAGGACAGGAAAGACAACTAATGAAAAACTGTTTTTT. Translated, it gives CASSPTRTGKTTNEKLFF.

This clone turned up a few times. V and J are TRBV7-3 and TRBJ2-1; tentative D call: TRBD2 (5 bases). CDR1 and CDR2 (germline): SGHTA, FQGTGA. The CDR3 has 14 amino acids. Trimming took off 2 bases at V and 6 bases at J, with 11 bases between the two ends. The CDR3 bases are TGTGCCAGCAGCTTAGGTCGCGGGCGCAATGAGCAGTTCTTC. As protein: CASSLGRGRNEQFF. The variable domain in full, with the rest retrieved from reference TRBV7-3 and TRBJ2-1, is GAGVSQTPSNKVTEKGKYVELRCDPISGHTALYWYRQSLGQGPEFLIYFQGTGAADDSGLPNDRFFAVRPEGSVSTLKIQRTERGDSAVYLCASSLGRGRNEQFFGPGTRLTVL.

This clone was seen more than once but under ten times. The V gene is TRBV7-9, the J gene TRBJ2-1, with a weak D call TRBD1 (5 bases). With 0 bases removed from V and 4 bases from J, the gap between germline ends came to 7 bases. This CDR3 has 14 amino acids. CDR1 is SEHNR, CDR2 FQNEAQ, per germline (reference sequence). This chain's CDR3 is CASSLATDYNEQFF. In DNA, the CDR3 is TGTGCCAGCAGCTTAGCGACAGATTACAATGAGCAGTTCTTC.

The chain carries TRBV18 and TRBJ2-1; a weak D match, TRBD1 (6 bases). The germline CDR1 and CDR2 sequences are KGHSH and LQKENI. The CDR3 contains 19 residues. Deletions cut 5 bases from V and 6 bases from J, with 29 bases between. The CDR3 loop is CASSSVAQGRGTQSNEQFF. CDR3 bases: TGTGCCAGCTCATCAGTCGCTCAGGGGCGAGGTACCCAAAGCAATGAGCAGTTCTTC.